This record covers a single T cell receptor (beta chain). Its antigen is not known. CDR1 is LNHDA and CDR2 is SQIVND in the germline V gene (reference sequence). Trimming shortened V by 7 bases and J by 2 bases, and 18 bases separated the two germline ends. The CDR3 covers 16 residues. The assay was immunoSEQ multiplex PCR, and TCRdb's table has in-frame clones only and misses some. This table has a few hundred thousand clones, about 90% appearing once. The donors were members of the approximately 130-subject validation cohort (separate from the approximately 670-subject first cohort). The data were taken from a study of cytomegalovirus exposure and HLA in healthy donors. The wider study: The platform used for the roughly 120 validation repertoires matched that of the 650 to 750 first-cohort repertoires, a later analysis reported.

Study-wide results and limits: The study put under 200 TCR beta chains on its list as cytomegalovirus-associated.

The source material was PBMCs. The rearrangement uses TRBV19 and TRBJ1-5, with a weak D call TRBD1 (5 bases). This TCR came from a woman aged 18-29 years in good health and CMV-seronegative. CDR3 sequence (DNA): TGTGCCAGTACCAATGGGGGGGTACGGGGCAATCAGCCCCAGCATTTT. It translates to CASTNGGVRGNQPQHF. The entire variable domain, with the rest obtained from reference TRBV19 and TRBJ1-5, is as follows: DGGITQSPKYLFRKEGQNVTLSCEQNLNHDAMYWYRQDPGQGLRLIYYSQIVNDFQKGDIAEGYSVSREKKESFPLTVTSAQKNPTAFYLCASTNGGVRGNQPQHFGDGTRLSIL.